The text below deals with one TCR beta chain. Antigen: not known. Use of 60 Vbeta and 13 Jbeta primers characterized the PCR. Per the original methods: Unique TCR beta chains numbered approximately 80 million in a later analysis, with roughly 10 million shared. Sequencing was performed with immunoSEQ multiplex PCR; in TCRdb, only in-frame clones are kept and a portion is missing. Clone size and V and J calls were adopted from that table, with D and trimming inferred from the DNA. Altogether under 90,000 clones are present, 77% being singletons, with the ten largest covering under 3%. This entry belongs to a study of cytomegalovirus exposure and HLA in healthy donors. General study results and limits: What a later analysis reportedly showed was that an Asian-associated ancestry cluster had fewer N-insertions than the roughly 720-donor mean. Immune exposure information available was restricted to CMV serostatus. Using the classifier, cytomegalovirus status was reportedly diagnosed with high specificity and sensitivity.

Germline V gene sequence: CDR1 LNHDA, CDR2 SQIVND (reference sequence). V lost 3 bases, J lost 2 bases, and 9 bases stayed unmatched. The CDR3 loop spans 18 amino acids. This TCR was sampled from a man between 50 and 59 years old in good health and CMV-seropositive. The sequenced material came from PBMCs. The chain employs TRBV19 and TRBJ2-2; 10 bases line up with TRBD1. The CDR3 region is CASSMRDRGLRNTGELFF. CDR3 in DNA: TGTGCCAGTAGTATGAGAGACAGGGGGCTTAGAAACACCGGGGAGCTGTTTTTT.